This section outlines one TCR beta chain sequence together with its context. This specimen includes other DNA sequences encoding the same CDR3. The V end lost 2 bases, the J end lost 0 bases, and 6 bases lay between the germline ends. Germline CDR1 is SGDLS and CDR2 is YYNGEE. This CDR3 has 13 residues. The sample originates from a study of T cell changes during pregnancy in multiple sclerosis. TCRdb's copy holds only in-frame clones and misses some; the assay was immunoSEQ multiplex PCR. The data contain around 99,000 clones, approximately 90% of them singletons. The sequences come from peripheral blood, collected in the third trimester of pregnancy. This sequence joins TRBV9 and TRBJ2-7; the D gene is possibly TRBD1 (5 bases). This receptor was taken from a female donor in good health, enrolled as a control in a pregnancy study. Written as DNA, the CDR3 is TGTGCCAGCAGCGTCGACAGCTCCTACGAGCAGTACTTC. Encoded protein: CASSVDSSYEQYF.